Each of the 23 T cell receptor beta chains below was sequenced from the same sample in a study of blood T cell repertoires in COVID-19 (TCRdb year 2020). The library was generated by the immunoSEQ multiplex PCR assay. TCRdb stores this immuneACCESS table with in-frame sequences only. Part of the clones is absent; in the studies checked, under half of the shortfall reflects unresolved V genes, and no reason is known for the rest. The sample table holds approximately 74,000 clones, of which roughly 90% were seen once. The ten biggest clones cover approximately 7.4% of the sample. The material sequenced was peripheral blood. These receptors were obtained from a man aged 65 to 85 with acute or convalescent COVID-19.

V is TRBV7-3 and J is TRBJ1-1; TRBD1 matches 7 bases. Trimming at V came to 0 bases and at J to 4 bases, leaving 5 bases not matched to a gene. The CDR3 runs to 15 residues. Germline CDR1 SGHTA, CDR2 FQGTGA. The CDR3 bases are TGTGCCAGCAGCTTAACAGGGGGCCCAGCCACTGAAGCTTTCTTT. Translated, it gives CASSLTGGPATEAFF.

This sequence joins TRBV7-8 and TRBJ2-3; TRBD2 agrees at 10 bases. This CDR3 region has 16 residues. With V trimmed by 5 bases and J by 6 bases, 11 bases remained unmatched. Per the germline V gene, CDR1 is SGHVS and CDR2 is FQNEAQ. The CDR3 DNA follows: TGTGCCAGCAGCCGAGACAGCGGGGGGGCCGTTGATACGCAGTATTTT. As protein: CASSRDSGGAVDTQYF.

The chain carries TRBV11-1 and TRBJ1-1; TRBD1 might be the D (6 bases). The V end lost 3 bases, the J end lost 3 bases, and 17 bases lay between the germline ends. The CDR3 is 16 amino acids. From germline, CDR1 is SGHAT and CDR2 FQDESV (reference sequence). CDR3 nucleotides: TGTGCCAGCAGCTTCCAGCGGGGGGCTGGGTACACTGAAGCTTTCTTT. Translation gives CASSFQRGAGYTEAFF.

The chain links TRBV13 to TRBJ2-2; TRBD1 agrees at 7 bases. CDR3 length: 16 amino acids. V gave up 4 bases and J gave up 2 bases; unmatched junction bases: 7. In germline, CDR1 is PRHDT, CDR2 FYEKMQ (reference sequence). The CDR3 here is CASSSTGEINTGELFF. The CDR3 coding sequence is TGTGCCAGCAGCTCTACAGGGGAAATTAACACCGGGGAGCTGTTTTTT.

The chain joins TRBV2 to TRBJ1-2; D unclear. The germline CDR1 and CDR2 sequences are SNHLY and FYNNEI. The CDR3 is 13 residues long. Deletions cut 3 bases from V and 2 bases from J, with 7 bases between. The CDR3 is CASSEGGNYGYTF. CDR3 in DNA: TGTGCCAGCAGTGAGGGCGGGAACTATGGCTACACCTTC.

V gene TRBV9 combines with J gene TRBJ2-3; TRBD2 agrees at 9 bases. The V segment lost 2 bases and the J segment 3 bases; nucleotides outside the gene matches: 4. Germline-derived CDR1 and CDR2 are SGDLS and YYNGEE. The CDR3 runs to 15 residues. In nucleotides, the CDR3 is TGTGCCAGCAGCGTTAGCGGGAGAGGAACAGATACGCAGTATTTT. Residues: CASSVSGRGTDTQYF.

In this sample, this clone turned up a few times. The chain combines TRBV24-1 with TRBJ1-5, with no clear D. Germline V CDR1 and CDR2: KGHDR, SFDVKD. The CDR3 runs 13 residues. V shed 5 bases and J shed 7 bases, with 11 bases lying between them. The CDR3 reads CATSAAGVQPQHF. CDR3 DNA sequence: TGTGCCACCAGTGCGGCGGGTGTGCAGCCCCAGCATTTT.

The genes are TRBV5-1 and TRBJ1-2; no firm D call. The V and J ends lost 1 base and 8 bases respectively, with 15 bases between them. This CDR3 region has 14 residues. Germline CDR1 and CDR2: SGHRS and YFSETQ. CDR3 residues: CASSLYEGLGGYTF. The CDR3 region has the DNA TGCGCCAGCAGCTTGTACGAAGGTCTCGGGGGCTACACCTTC. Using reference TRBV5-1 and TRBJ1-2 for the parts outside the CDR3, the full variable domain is KAGVTQTPRYLIKTRGQQVTLSCSPISGHRSVSWYQQTPGQGLQFLFEYFSETQRNKGNFPGRFSGRQFSNSRSEMNVSTLELGDSALYLCASSLYEGLGGYTFGSGTRLTVV.

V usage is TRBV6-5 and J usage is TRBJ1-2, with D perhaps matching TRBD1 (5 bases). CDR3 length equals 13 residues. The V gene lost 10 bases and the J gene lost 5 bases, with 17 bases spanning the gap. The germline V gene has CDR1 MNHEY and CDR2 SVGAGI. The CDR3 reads CATEVGDLYGYTF. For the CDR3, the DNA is TGTGCCACTGAGGTCGGGGACTTATATGGCTACACCTTC.

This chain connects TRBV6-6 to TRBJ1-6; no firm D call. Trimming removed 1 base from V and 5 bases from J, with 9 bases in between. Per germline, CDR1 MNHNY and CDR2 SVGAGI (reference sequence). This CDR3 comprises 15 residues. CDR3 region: CASSYFSENNSPLHF. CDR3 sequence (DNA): TGTGCCAGCAGTTACTTTTCAGAAAATAATTCACCCCTCCACTTT.

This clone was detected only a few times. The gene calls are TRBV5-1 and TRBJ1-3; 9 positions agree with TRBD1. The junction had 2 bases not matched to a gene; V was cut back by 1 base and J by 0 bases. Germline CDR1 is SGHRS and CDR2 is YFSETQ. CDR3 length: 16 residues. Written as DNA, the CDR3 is TGCGCCAGCAGCTTGAAGGGACAGGGCTCTGGAAACACCATATATTTT. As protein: CASSLKGQGSGNTIYF.

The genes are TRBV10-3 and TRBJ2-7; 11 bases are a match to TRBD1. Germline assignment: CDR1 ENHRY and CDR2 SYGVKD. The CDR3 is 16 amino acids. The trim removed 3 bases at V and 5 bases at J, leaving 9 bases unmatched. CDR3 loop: CAISDPRTGGGHEQYF. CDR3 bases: TGTGCCATCAGTGACCCCCGGACAGGGGGCGGCCACGAGCAGTACTTC.

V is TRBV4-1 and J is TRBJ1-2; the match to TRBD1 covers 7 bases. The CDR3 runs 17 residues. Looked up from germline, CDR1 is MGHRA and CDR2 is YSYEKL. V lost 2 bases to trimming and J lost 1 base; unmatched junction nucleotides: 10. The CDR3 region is CASSQLPGQRVNYGYTF. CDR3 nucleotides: TGCGCCAGCAGCCAATTACCGGGACAGCGGGTTAACTATGGCTACACCTTC.

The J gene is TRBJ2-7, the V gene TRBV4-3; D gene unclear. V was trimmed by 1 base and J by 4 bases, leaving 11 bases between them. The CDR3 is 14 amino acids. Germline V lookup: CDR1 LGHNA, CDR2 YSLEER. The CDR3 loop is CASSQVAGFYEQYF. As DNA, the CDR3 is TGCGCCAGCAGCCAAGTCGCAGGATTTTACGAGCAGTACTTC.

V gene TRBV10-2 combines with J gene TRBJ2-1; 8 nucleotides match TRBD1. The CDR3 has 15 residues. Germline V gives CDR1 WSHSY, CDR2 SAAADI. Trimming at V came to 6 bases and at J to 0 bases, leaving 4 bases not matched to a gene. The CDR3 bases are TGCGCCAGCAGACTAGGACAGGGCTCCTACAATGAGCAGTTCTTC. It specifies CASRLGQGSYNEQFF.

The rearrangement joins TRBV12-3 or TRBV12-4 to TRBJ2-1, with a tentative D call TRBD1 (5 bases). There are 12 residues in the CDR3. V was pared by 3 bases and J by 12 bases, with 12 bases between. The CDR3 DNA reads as TGTGCCAGCAGTTTTGGGGCAGGGATGCAGTTCTTC. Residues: CASSFGAGMQFF.

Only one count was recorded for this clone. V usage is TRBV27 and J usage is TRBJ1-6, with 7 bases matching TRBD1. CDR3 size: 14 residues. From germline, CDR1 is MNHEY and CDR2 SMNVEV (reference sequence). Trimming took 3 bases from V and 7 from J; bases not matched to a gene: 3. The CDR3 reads CASSFAQGNSPLHF. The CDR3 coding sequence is TGTGCCAGCAGTTTTGCACAGGGGAATTCACCCCTCCACTTT.

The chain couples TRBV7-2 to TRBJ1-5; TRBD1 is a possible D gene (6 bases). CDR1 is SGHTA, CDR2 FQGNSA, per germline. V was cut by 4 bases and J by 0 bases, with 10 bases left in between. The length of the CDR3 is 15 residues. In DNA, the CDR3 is TGTGCCAGCAGCTCGGGACAAACTAGCAATCAGCCCCAGCATTTT. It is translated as CASSSGQTSNQPQHF.

CDR3 sequence reads: CASSQGLAGVSYNEQFF. For the CDR3, the DNA is TGTGCCAGTAGTCAAGGACTAGCGGGAGTATCCTACAATGAGCAGTTCTTC. The J gene is TRBJ2-1, the V gene TRBV19; 13 positions agree with TRBD2. The germline V gene has CDR1 LNHDA and CDR2 SQIVND (reference sequence). The CDR3 extends over 17 amino acids. J lost 1 base, V lost 5 bases, and 5 bases had no gene match. Full variable domain (rest looked up from reference TRBV19 and TRBJ2-1): DGGITQSPKYLFRKEGQNVTLSCEQNLNHDAMYWYRQDPGQGLRLIYYSQIVNDFQKGDIAEGYSVSREKKESFPLTVTSAQKNPTAFYLCASSQGLAGVSYNEQFFGPGTRLTVL.

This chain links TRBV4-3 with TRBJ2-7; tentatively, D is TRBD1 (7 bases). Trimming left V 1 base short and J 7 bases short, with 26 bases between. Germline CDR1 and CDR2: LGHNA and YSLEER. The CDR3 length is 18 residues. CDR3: CASSQVGRIGGGPGEQYF. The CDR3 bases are TGCGCCAGCAGCCAAGTCGGACGGATCGGAGGGGGCCCCGGGGAGCAGTACTTC.

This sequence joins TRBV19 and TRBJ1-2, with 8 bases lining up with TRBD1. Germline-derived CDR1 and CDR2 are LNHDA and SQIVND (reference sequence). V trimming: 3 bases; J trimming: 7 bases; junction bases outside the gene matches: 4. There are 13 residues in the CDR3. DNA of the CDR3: TGTGCCAGTAGTATTGTCGGACAGGGTGGCTACACCTTC. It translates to CASSIVGQGGYTF. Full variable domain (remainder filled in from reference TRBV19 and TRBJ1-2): DGGITQSPKYLFRKEGQNVTLSCEQNLNHDAMYWYRQDPGQGLRLIYYSQIVNDFQKGDIAEGYSVSREKKESFPLTVTSAQKNPTAFYLCASSIVGQGGYTFGSGTRLTVV.

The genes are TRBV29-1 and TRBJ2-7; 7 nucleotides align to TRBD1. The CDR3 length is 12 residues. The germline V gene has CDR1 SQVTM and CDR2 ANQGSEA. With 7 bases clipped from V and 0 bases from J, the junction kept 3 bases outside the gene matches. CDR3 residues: CSAGTASYEQYF. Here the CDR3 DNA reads TGCAGCGCCGGGACAGCCTCCTACGAGCAGTACTTC.

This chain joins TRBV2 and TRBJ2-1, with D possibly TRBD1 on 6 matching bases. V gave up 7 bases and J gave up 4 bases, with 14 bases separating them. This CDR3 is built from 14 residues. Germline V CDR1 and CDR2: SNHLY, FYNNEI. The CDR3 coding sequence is TGTGCCAGCAATAGCGTTAGGGGGTACAATGAGCAGTTCTTC. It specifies CASNSVRGYNEQFF.